Here is one T cell receptor beta chain with its context. TCRdb itself ran the 5' RACE reads through MiXCR, one entry per CDR3 protein. The sample comprises around 530,000 distinct CDR3 sequences, about 22% of which are singletons, and under 8.5% rests with the top ten. This entry comes from a study of T-cell memory formation after mild COVID-19. Input material: PBMCs or a T cell subset sorted from them (not recorded which). The receptor was isolated from an adult woman who had mild COVID-19 (a few samples of this study predate the infection). Cell type and time point are not known.

The CDR3 sequence: CASSSTLSGGVPDEQFF. The CDR3 DNA reads as TGTGCCAGCAGCTCAACGTTAAGCGGGGGGGTACCGGATGAGCAGTTCTTC. The rearrangement joins TRBV7-9 to TRBJ2-1, with 10 bases identical to TRBD2. Germline V gene data show CDR1 as SEHNR and CDR2 as FQNEAQ (reference sequence). The CDR3 totals 17 residues. The V gene end was trimmed by 4 bases and the J gene end by 8 bases; junction bases not matched to a gene: 14.